This TCR beta chain was recovered during a study of T cells in Graves' hyperthyroidism and ophthalmopathy. Findings of the study overall: Appearing also in blood were most of the thyroid clonotypes expanded above 0.001. Separation of ophthalmopathy from stable hyperthyroidism was achieved by a 13 V-J model.

The V gene lost 1 base and the J gene lost 6 bases, with 16 bases spanning the gap. Germline assignment: CDR1 LNHNV and CDR2 YYDKDF (reference sequence). CDR3 size: 15 residues. This clonotype was counted ten times or more. Its matching antigen is unknown. Researchers amplified the TCR beta CDR3 regions from RNA transcripts. RT-PCR in the first round (using the HTBI primer set) targeted the TCR CDR3. Each CDR3 protein gets one entry after TCRdb re-called the multiplex PCR reads with MiXCR. Of 310,000 or so distinct CDR3 sequences in the sample, 15% to 20% were seen once. Sequenced: blood. The chain recombines TRBV15 with TRBJ2-7; possible D gene TRBD1, 6 bases. This TCR was sampled from a woman between 55 and 75 years old with Graves' ophthalmopathy. This CDR3 reads CATSRVPQGRFEQYF. DNA for the CDR3: TGTGCCACCAGCAGAGTTCCCCAGGGGCGGTTCGAGCAGTACTTC. Full variable domain (remainder filled in from reference TRBV15 and TRBJ2-7): DAMVIQNPRYQVTQFGKPVTLSCSQTLNHNVMYWYQQKSSQAPKLLFHYYDKDFNNEADTPDNFQSRRPNTSFCFLDIRSPGLGDTAMYLCATSRVPQGRFEQYFGPGTRLTVT.